This paragraph covers one T cell receptor (beta chain) sequence. The CDR3 sequence is 16 residues long. Germline V gene data show CDR1 as SGHVS and CDR2 as FQNEAQ. J was trimmed by 4 bases and V by 4 bases; bases with no gene match: 11. Method: immunoSEQ multiplex PCR; TCRdb's copy keeps in-frame clones and lacks some. The sample gives 250,000 to 400,000 clones, around 89% of which show up once; approximately 1.8% is in the top ten. This specimen comes from a study of blood T cell repertoires in COVID-19. Study information: Sample material is recorded as cDNA or gDNA derived from T cells, B-cell-depleted T cells, or PBMCs.

What was sequenced was peripheral blood. This sequence joins TRBV7-8 and TRBJ1-1, with 8 bases matching TRBD1. The sequence was obtained from a young woman with COVID-19, enrolled during active disease. The CDR3 coding sequence is TGTGCCAGCAGCTCCCGTCCGGGACAGGCTGGCACTGAAGCTTTCTTT. Translation gives CASSSRPGQAGTEAFF.